These T cell receptor beta chains were read from a single sample in a study of blood T cell repertoires in COVID-19. Profiling relied on immunoSEQ multiplex PCR, and the TCRdb table lists in-frame clones only, not all of them. The sample contains approximately 150,000 clones, approximately 91% of which appear only once. The sequenced material came from peripheral blood. The receptors were sampled from a man aged 18 to 30 with COVID-19, enrolled during active disease. Each CDR3 is given with its conserved first and last residue. D genes are given only for firm matches. Not all rows give a size; the values are once, few, many and, for expanded clones, a class.

TRBV11-2	NA	TRBJ2-1	NA	TGTGCCAGCAGCTTCTACAGCTACAATGAGCAGTTCTTC	CASSFYSYNEQFF
TRBV9	NA	TRBJ1-1	NA	TGTGCCAGCAGCGTAGGAGTCTTACCGAACACTGAAGCTTTCTTT	CASSVGVLPNTEAFF
TRBV18	NA	TRBJ2-2	TRBD2	TGTGCCAGCTCCCCGGGACTAGCGGACGGGGAGCTGTTTTTT	CASSPGLADGELFF
TRBV2	NA	TRBJ1-1	TRBD1	TGTGCCAGCAGCTCCGGGACAGGGAACACTGAAGCTTTCTTT	CASSSGTGNTEAFF
TRBV7-2	NA	TRBJ1-3	TRBD1	TGTGCCAGCAGCTTATCAGGACAGGGGATGGCTGGAAACACCATATATTTT	CASSLSGQGMAGNTIYF
TRBV7-2	NA	TRBJ2-1	TRBD2	TGTGCCAGCAGCTTATTAGTTAGCGGGAGGGCCTACAATGAGCAGTTCTTC	CASSLLVSGRAYNEQFF
TRBV2	NA	TRBJ1-1	NA	TGTGCCAGCAAAAGGAGCACTGAAGCTTTCTTT	CASKRSTEAFF
TRBV4-1	NA	TRBJ2-4	NA	TGCGCCAGCAGCCAATGGGGCATGACAGGCGAACTTCTAGCCAAAAACATTCAGTACTTC	CASSQWGMTGELLAKNIQYF
TRBV4-2	once	TRBJ2-3	TRBD2	TGTGCCAGCAGCCCGCGGACTAGCGGGGGCACAGATACGCAGTATTTT	CASSPRTSGGTDTQYF
TRBV5-8	NA	TRBJ1-2	NA	TGTGCCAGCACCTTAGGACAGCGTGGCTACACCTTC	CASTLGQRGYTF
TRBV27	NA	TRBJ2-7	TRBD2	TGTGCCAGCAGTTTCTTCGCGGGAGGGCCTTACGAGCAGTACTTC	CASSFFAGGPYEQYF
TRBV27	NA	TRBJ1-2	NA	TGTGCCAGCAGCCGAATCACAGGGAGTGGCTACACCTTC	CASSRITGSGYTF
TRBV18	NA	TRBJ2-7	TRBD2	TGTGCCAGCTCACCAGGTTGGTCTCTCGGGAGGGAGCAGTACTTC	CASSPGWSLGREQYF
TRBV28	NA	TRBJ2-3	TRBD2	TGTGCCAGCATAAGCGGGAGAGGCACAGATACGCAGTATTTT	CASISGRGTDTQYF
TRBV4-3	NA	TRBJ2-7	TRBD2	TGCGCCAGCAGCCAAGCGGTAGCGGGAGGCCGAGAAGCCTACGAGCAGTACTTC	CASSQAVAGGREAYEQYF
TRBV6-1	NA	TRBJ1-2	NA	TGTGCCAGCAGTTCGAGACAGAACTATGGCTACACCTTC	CASSSRQNYGYTF
TRBV10-3	NA	TRBJ2-7	NA	TGTGCCATCAGAGCCGGGACGGAGGGTTACGAGCAGTACTTC	CAIRAGTEGYEQYF
TRBV7-2	NA	TRBJ1-2	NA	TGTGCCAGCAGCTTACATGGAGGGGCGCAAGGCTACACCTTC	CASSLHGGAQGYTF
TRBV19	NA	TRBJ2-7	TRBD1	TGTGCCAGTAGTTGGACAGGGGCTAGCTCCTACGAGCAGTACTTC	CASSWTGASSYEQYF
TRBV4-3	once	TRBJ1-2	NA	TGCGCCAGCAGCCAAGTCTTCGGGGACTATGGCTACACCTTC	CASSQVFGDYGYTF
TRBV19	NA	TRBJ1-2	NA	TGTGCCAGTAGTATTGACAGTTATAACTATGGCTACACCTTC	CASSIDSYNYGYTF
TRBV4-2	NA	TRBJ1-5	TRBD1	TGTGCCAGCACCGACAGGGCCGGGGGCAATCAGCCCCAGCATTTT	CASTDRAGGNQPQHF
TRBV30	NA	TRBJ1-2	TRBD1	TGTGCCTGGAGCGAAGACAGGGGGACTTATGGCTACACCTTC	CAWSEDRGTYGYTF
TRBV7-3	once	TRBJ2-7	TRBD1	TGTGCCAGCAGCCAAGGGACAGGGGGAAACTACGAGCAGTACTTC	CASSQGTGGNYEQYF
TRBV19	NA	TRBJ2-7	NA	TGTGCCAGTAGTATGTACAGGGGGGGCTACGAGCAGTACTTC	CASSMYRGGYEQYF
TRBV7-3	NA	TRBJ1-1	NA	TGTGCCAGCAGCCCGGTGGGGGGTGCGACTGAAGCTTTCTTT	CASSPVGGATEAFF
TRBV3-1/TRBV3-2	NA	TRBJ2-1	NA	TGTGCCAGCAGCCGGTATCAGGGTAAATTCAATGAGCAGTTCTTC	CASSRYQGKFNEQFF
TRBV27	NA	TRBJ2-1	NA	TGTGCCAGCAGCCCCGGAGCGGCCTCCTACAATGAGCAGTTCTTC	CASSPGAASYNEQFF
TRBV19	NA	TRBJ2-1	TRBD1	TGTGCCAGTAGTACCCGGGACAGGGGCCAACTTAGCTCCTACAATGAGCAGTTCTTC	CASSTRDRGQLSSYNEQFF
TRBV28	NA	TRBJ1-5	TRBD1	TGTGCCAGCAGTTCTGACAGGGGGCAAAATCAGCCCCAGCATTTT	CASSSDRGQNQPQHF
TRBV28	NA	TRBJ2-7	TRBD1	TGTGCCAGCAGTCCCCCGCAGGGGGACCCCTACGAGCAGTACTTC	CASSPPQGDPYEQYF
TRBV4-3	NA	TRBJ2-4	TRBD1	TGCGCCAGCAGCCAAGGGACAGGGCCCAAAAACATTCAGTACTTC	CASSQGTGPKNIQYF
TRBV7-6	NA	TRBJ1-1	TRBD1	TGTGCCAGCAGCTTATTGACCGACAGGGACACTGAAGCTTTCTTT	CASSLLTDRDTEAFF
TRBV7-9	few	TRBJ1-5	NA	TGTGCCAGCAGCTTAGAAGCGGGGCCAAATCAGCCCCAGCATTTT	CASSLEAGPNQPQHF
TRBV5-1	once	TRBJ2-3	NA	TGCGCCAGCAGCTTTAGTGTGGGCCCAGATACGCAGTATTTT	CASSFSVGPDTQYF
TRBV30	NA	TRBJ1-1	TRBD1	TGTGCCTGTCGGGACAGGGGGCGAGTCGCTGAAGCTTTCTTT	CACRDRGRVAEAFF
TRBV7-8	once	TRBJ2-7	NA	TGTGCCAGCAGCCCAGACCGCGACAGCGAGCAGTACTTC	CASSPDRDSEQYF
TRBV28	NA	TRBJ1-2	NA	TGTGCCAGCAGTTCGAACAAAAACTATGGCTACACCTTC	CASSSNKNYGYTF
TRBV6-5	NA	TRBJ2-1	NA	TGTGCCAGCCAAAAAGCGGGTAGGAATGAGCAGTTCTTC	CASQKAGRNEQFF
TRBV27	NA	TRBJ2-7	NA	TGTGCCAGCAGTTTCCCGGGAACCAACGAGCAGTACTTC	CASSFPGTNEQYF
TRBV19	NA	TRBJ1-1	NA	TGTGCCAGTATAGAGAAAGGGGCAAATGAGAAGACTGAAGCTTTCTTT	CASIEKGANEKTEAFF